This section outlines one T cell receptor (beta chain) sequence together with its context. The junction departs from germline at one end; a sequencing error may be responsible. These data are taken from a study of neurological immune-mediated disorders. Specified time point: technical triplicate 2. Preparation of the unsorted libraries drew on 2 million PBMCs stored at -80 C. The CDR3 is made up of 15 amino acids. Germline-derived CDR1 and CDR2 are SGHRS and YFSETQ. TCRdb passed the 5' RACE reads through MiXCR, listing each CDR3 protein once. Found here are about 59,000 distinct CDR3 sequences, less than 25% of them singletons; the top ten hold roughly 4.5%.

The material sequenced was PBMCs. The source is a man in his 60s with HTLV-1-associated myelopathy (HAM/TSP). The genes are TRBV5-1 and TRBJ2-3; the D is unclear. The CDR3 DNA sequence: TGCGCCAGAAGCTTGTTGTATGGTAGGACAGATACGCAGTATTTT. This gives the protein CARSLLYGRTDTQYF.